This T cell receptor (beta chain) originates from a study of cytomegalovirus exposure and HLA in healthy donors. Findings of the study overall: Later analysis demonstrated an association between a missense DCLRE1C variant and TCR beta V- and J-gene trimming. Immune exposure information available was restricted to CMV serostatus.

The PCR ran on 60 Vbeta and 13 Jbeta primers. In the authors' methods: Later, some 75 million unique TCR beta chains were counted in an analysis, and roughly 11 million of them were shared. The table came from immunoSEQ multiplex PCR; TCRdb's copy has only in-frame clones and leaves some out. That table supplies the V and J calls and clone size; D and trimming were determined from the DNA. The table shows some 200,000 clones, with 77% occurring only once. Comment on this clone: The antigen is not known.

The CDR3 totals 17 residues. From germline, CDR1 is SGHTA and CDR2 FQGNSA. Sequencing used PBMCs. V is TRBV7-2 and J is TRBJ2-5; 7 bases map to TRBD1. The J call may be incorrect, as the DNA end agrees better with TRBJ2-7. This TCR was sampled from a woman in her sixties or seventies in good health and CMV-seropositive. In DNA form, the CDR3 reads TGTGCCAGCAGCTTGTACATCTCCAGGGACAGCTCCTACGAGCAGTACTTC. This codes for CASSLYISRDSSYEQYF.